A few counts support the clone carrying this T cell receptor beta chain. The antigen is not known. This sample was taken from a study of early T cells in non-severe SARS-CoV-2 infection. Study information: Investigators sequenced bulk RNA drawn from unsorted whole blood, and chains remained unpaired. Study-level findings and limits: There was a bias toward anti-spike CD8 responses in VDJdb matching, which missed private and CD4 specificities.

Attached unique molecular identifiers marked individual cDNA molecules. TCRdb re-analysed the 5' RACE reads in MiXCR, keeping a single row per CDR3 protein. This table holds about 60,000 distinct CDR3 sequences, 7.5% to 10% found once. Material: whole blood. The TCR comes from an adult who was a healthcare worker with PCR-confirmed SARS-CoV-2 infection or an uninfected control (not recorded which).

CDR3 DNA: TGCGCCAGCGAGGGGAACACTGAAGCTTTCTTT. The encoded protein is CASEGNTEAFF. V and J are TRBV10-2 and TRBJ1-1; D ambiguous. V lost 8 bases and J lost 1, with 5 bases in between. Germline lookup yields CDR1 WSHSY and CDR2 SAAADI. The CDR3 runs 11 residues.